The next 27 T cell receptor beta chains were all read from a single sample in a study of molecular identifiers for immune sequencing clone quantification. TCRdb reanalysed the PCR reads using MiXCR and keeps one entry per CDR3 protein. The sample has some 35,000 distinct CDR3 sequences; about a fifth are singletons. Source material: naive CD8+ T cells from blood, with Jurkat cell RNA spiked in. The sample's subset: FACS-sorted CD8+CD4-CCR7+CD45RA+ naive T cells. These receptors were obtained from a human donor in good health. Some libraries in this study had Jurkat cell RNA spiked in.

In this sample, this clonotype turned up many times. The V gene is TRBV11-2, the J gene TRBJ2-3, with D hard to call. The CDR3 loop spans 12 amino acids. Deletions cut 4 bases from V and 7 bases from J, with 9 bases between. Per germline, CDR1 SGHAT and CDR2 FQNNGV. CDR3 in amino acids: CASSWAVHTQYF. In DNA, the CDR3 is TGTGCCAGCAGCTGGGCGGTGCATACGCAGTATTTT.

Many counts were recorded for this clonotype. The rearrangement links TRBV4-1 to TRBJ1-5; D is possibly TRBD1 (6 bases). Trimming pared 4 bases from V and 4 bases from J, leaving 11 bases between. The CDR3 extends over 14 amino acids. Germline lookup yields CDR1 MGHRA and CDR2 YSYEKL. The CDR3: CASSPGQGNQPQHF. CDR3 bases: TGCGCCAGCAGCCCCGGGCAGGGGAATCAGCCCCAGCATTTT.

A remark on this clonotype: A much larger clone is a single base away; this may be a read error. The V gene is TRBV4-1, the J gene TRBJ2-7; no clear D gene. Per the germline V gene, CDR1 is MGHRA and CDR2 is YSYEKL. The length of the CDR3 is 12 residues. CDR3 residues: CARSPRSNEQYF. CDR3 sequence (DNA): TGCGCCCGCAGCCCCCGGAGTAACGAGCAGTACTTC.

This clonotype was detected many times. The CDR3 DNA is TGTGCCAGCAGCGTAGGGCAGAATAATCAGCCCCAGCATTTT. Protein: CASSVGQNNQPQHF. The rearrangement links TRBV9 to TRBJ1-5; D uncertain. With 0 bases removed from V and 4 bases from J, the gap between germline ends came to 8 bases. The germline V gene encodes CDR1 SGDLS and CDR2 YYNGEE. This CDR3 is 14 amino acids long.

This clonotype has a count of ten or more. V and J are TRBV19 and TRBJ2-3; D is undetermined. Trimming shortened V by 3 bases and J by 0 bases, and 10 bases separated the two germline ends. CDR1 LNHDA and CDR2 SQIVND come from the germline V gene (reference sequence). The length of the CDR3 is 15 residues. The CDR3 spells CASSMWSASTDTQYF. In nucleotides, the CDR3 is TGTGCCAGTAGTATGTGGAGCGCAAGCACAGATACGCAGTATTTT.

Comment on this clonotype: This is likely a read error, given that the CDR3 carries no conserved phenylalanine or tryptophan at its end. This chain links TRBV23-1 with TRBJ2-3, with 8 bases lining up with TRBD1. TRBV23-1 is an ORF; its function is uncertain. CDR3 length: 19 amino acids. The CDR3 sequence: CASSHTPDRGPPITDTQYL. The DNA for the CDR3 is TGCGCCAGCAGTCACACACCCGACAGGGGTCCGCCAATCACAGACACGCAGTATCTT.

J is TRBJ2-3 and V is TRBV13; TRBD1 agrees at 7 bases. Germline V CDR1 and CDR2: PRHDT, FYEKMQ (reference sequence). This CDR3 contains 14 residues. The J segment lost 5 bases and the V segment lost 3 bases, leaving 5 bases of the junction unmatched. CDR3 region: CASSLGQILDTQYF. The DNA for the CDR3 is TGTGCCAGCAGCTTGGGACAGATTCTAGATACGCAGTATTTT.

This clonotype was picked up many times. The CDR3 coding sequence is TGTGCCAGCAGCCCGGCGGCGGTCCCGAAGACCCAGTACTTC. It codes for CASSPAAVPKTQYF. V usage is TRBV7-6 and J usage is TRBJ2-5, with D unclear. The germline CDR1 and CDR2 sequences are SGHVS and FNYEAQ. Deletions cut 5 bases from V and 6 bases from J, with 16 bases between. The CDR3 consists of 14 residues.

By sample share, this clonotype is medium-sized. V usage is TRBV7-8 and J usage is TRBJ2-3; D gene unclear. Germline CDR1 is SGHVS and CDR2 is FQNEAQ. V was clipped by 1 base and J by 10 bases, with 9 bases between them. The CDR3 sequence is 12 residues long. The CDR3 here is CASSLDRVSQYF. CDR3 in DNA: TGTGCCAGCAGCTTAGACCGAGTGTCGCAGTATTTT.

This clonotype was seen many times. This chain joins TRBV20-1 and TRBJ2-3; TRBD2 is a possible D gene (6 bases). The CDR3 is made up of 15 amino acids. Per germline, CDR1 DFQATT and CDR2 SNEGSKA (reference sequence). V was pared by 5 bases and J by 6 bases, with 21 bases between. DNA for the CDR3: TGCAGTGCTGCTTCACTAGCTAACTATTTGGATACGCAGTATTTT. Protein sequence: CSAASLANYLDTQYF.

Notes on this clonotype: This may arise from a read error, as a much more abundant clone is one base away. The chain's CDR3 is CASSLVSGERYF. CDR3 coding DNA: TGCGCCAGCAGCTTGGTGAGCGGCGAGCGGTACTTC. The chain combines TRBV5-1 with TRBJ2-7; possible D gene TRBD2, 5 bases. CDR1 and CDR2 (germline): SGHRS, YFSETQ. CDR3 size: 12 residues.

Points on this clonotype: A much larger clone sits a single nucleotide away, making a read error possible. V usage is TRBV19 and J usage is TRBJ2-3; D possibly corresponds to TRBD2 (5 bases). This CDR3 has 13 amino acids. Germline values: CDR1 LNHDA, CDR2 SQIVND (reference sequence). The DNA for the CDR3 is TGTCCCAGTAGTATTGGGGAGCAAGATACGCAGTATTTT. It specifies CPSSIGEQDTQYF.

This clonotype was seen ten or more times. The V and J genes are TRBV2 and TRBJ2-5, with 14 bases lining up with TRBD2. Trimming cost V 7 bases and J 2 bases; bases outside gene matches: 6. Germline loops: CDR1 SNHLY, CDR2 FYNNEI. This CDR3 comprises 16 residues. In DNA form, the CDR3 reads TGTGCCAGCACAACGGGACTAGCGGGGGATCAAGAGACCCAGTACTTC. Residues: CASTTGLAGDQETQYF.

Only a few counts were recorded for this clonotype. This chain links TRBV19 with TRBJ2-1; D not certain. Germline loops: CDR1 LNHDA, CDR2 SQIVND (reference sequence). V was pared by 7 bases and J by 0 bases, with 22 bases between. The CDR3 is 18 amino acids. The CDR3, as DNA: TGTGCCAGTACCCCCGAGTCCTCGACGTTCCGCTCCTACAATGAGCAGTTCTTC. It is translated as CASTPESSTFRSYNEQFF.

The rearrangement links TRBV19 to TRBJ1-5, with D tentatively TRBD1 (5 bases). Germline V gives CDR1 LNHDA, CDR2 SQIVND (reference sequence). The V end was cut by 7 bases, the J end by 2 bases, with 15 bases between. CDR3 size: 15 residues. The CDR3 region is CASTEGTRGNQPQHF. The CDR3 bases are TGTGCCAGTACCGAGGGGACTCGAGGCAATCAGCCCCAGCATTTT.

This clonotype was picked up many times. This rearrangement joins TRBV4-1 to TRBJ2-3, with D perhaps matching TRBD2 (5 bases). Per the germline V gene, CDR1 is MGHRA and CDR2 is YSYEKL. This CDR3 has 16 amino acids. V lost 3 bases to trimming and J lost 1 base, with 14 bases between them. DNA for the CDR3: TGCGCCAGCAGCCAGTCGAGGCTAGCCGGCACAGATACGCAGTATTTT. Translated: CASSQSRLAGTDTQYF.

This clonotype showed up many times. This sequence joins TRBV29-1 and TRBJ2-7, with 7 nucleotides matching TRBD1. The germline gives CDR1 SQVTM, CDR2 ANQGSEA. V trimming: 7 bases; J trimming: 2 bases; junction bases outside the gene matches: 5. The CDR3 runs to 12 residues. CDR3 sequence reads: CSARDSPYEQYF. CDR3 in DNA: TGCAGCGCCCGGGACAGTCCCTACGAGCAGTACTTC.

This clonotype was seen a handful of times. Likely a read error: the CDR3 ends without its conserved phenylalanine or tryptophan. V and J are TRBV5-1 and TRBJ2-3, with 7 nucleotides matching TRBD1. Germline values: CDR1 SGHRS, CDR2 YFSETQ. After removal of 6 bases from V and 2 bases from J, the junction contained 12 bases not matched to a gene. This CDR3 has 16 residues. CDR3 in amino acids: CASTPRQGRSTDTQYL. The CDR3 DNA reads as TGCGCCAGCACCCCTCGACAGGGTCGTTCCACAGATACGCAGTATCTT.

This clonotype has at least ten counts. This rearrangement joins TRBV25-1 to TRBJ2-7; D may be TRBD1 (5 bases). Trimming took 3 bases from V and 0 from J, leaving 9 bases between them. The CDR3 has 14 residues. The germline V gene has CDR1 MGHDK and CDR2 SYGVNS. CDR3 protein: CASSEPGNSYEQYF. As DNA, the CDR3 is TGTGCCAGCAGTGAGCCAGGGAACTCCTACGAGCAGTACTTC.

In regard to this clonotype: A much larger clonotype is one base distant, so this may be a read error. The rearrangement uses TRBV27 and TRBJ1-1; D is undetermined. Germline CDR1 and CDR2: MNHEY and SMNVEV (reference sequence). The germline V and J ends were trimmed by 0 bases and 2 bases, with 10 bases remaining between them. The CDR3 runs 15 residues. CDR3 nucleotides: TGTGCCAGCAGTTTATCGGCTGGGTCAAACACTGAAGCTTTCTTT. It is translated as CASSLSAGSNTEAFF.

This clonotype was picked up a small number of times. The chain links TRBV6-1 to TRBJ1-1, with D possibly being TRBD1 (5 bases). CDR3 size: 16 residues. The V end lost 4 bases, the J end lost 5 bases, and 20 bases lay between the germline ends. CDR1 and CDR2 from the germline V gene are MNHNS and SASEGT. The CDR3 DNA reads as TGTGCCAGCAGTGTCGTCCGGGGCTACCCCGGGACTGAAGCTTTCTTT. Its protein product is CASSVVRGYPGTEAFF.

This clonotype was recorded many times. This chain links TRBV30 with TRBJ2-7; D is ambiguous. Germline loops: CDR1 GTSNPN, CDR2 SVGIG (reference sequence). The V end was cut by 0 bases, the J end by 3 bases, with 6 bases between. This CDR3 is 12 amino acids long. The CDR3, as DNA: TGTGCCTGGAGTGTAGGTCTCTACGAGCAGTACTTC. This translates into CAWSVGLYEQYF.

This clonotype was seen ten or more times. This chain links TRBV6-1 with TRBJ2-1; perhaps TRBD2 as D (6 bases). Per the germline V gene, CDR1 is MNHNS and CDR2 is SASEGT. The CDR3 contains 15 residues. The V end was cut by 4 bases, the J end by 4 bases, with 14 bases between. CDR3 sequence: CASSATGVPYNEQFF. The CDR3, as DNA: TGTGCCAGCAGTGCAACGGGGGTACCATACAATGAGCAGTTCTTC.

Comments on this clonotype: With a much larger clone just one base away, this may be a read error. The CDR3 sequence: CASSHTVGAKNTQYF. CDR3 in DNA: TGTGCCAGCAGCCACACGGTCGGGGCCAAAAACACTCAGTACTTC. This chain connects TRBV6-6 to TRBJ2-4; either TRBD1 or TRBD2 may fit D (5 bases each). The CDR3 sequence is 15 residues long. Germline loops: CDR1 MNHNY, CDR2 SVGAGI (reference sequence).

This clonotype was found a few times. J is TRBJ2-1 and V is TRBV6-4; 11 nucleotides align to TRBD1. The CDR3 has 16 residues. Germline V gene sequence: CDR1 MRHNA, CDR2 SNTAGT. Losses at the gene ends were 5 bases for V and 3 bases for J; bases not matched to a gene: 6. The CDR3 protein is CASSPRGTGGYNEQFF. The CDR3 region has the DNA TGTGCCAGCAGTCCCCGAGGGACAGGGGGCTACAATGAGCAGTTCTTC.

V gene TRBV29-1 combines with J gene TRBJ2-1; D remains ambiguous. CDR3 size: 11 residues. Germline lookup yields CDR1 SQVTM and CDR2 ANQGSEA. Trimming cost V 6 bases and J 9 bases, with 12 bases left between them. The CDR3 DNA reads TGCAGCGTCGAGACCAGTAGTGAGCAGTTCTTC. It yields the protein CSVETSSEQFF.

This clonotype was seen at least ten times. The gene calls are TRBV6-2 or TRBV6-3 and TRBJ2-3; 9 positions match TRBD2. J was trimmed by 4 bases and V by 2 bases; bases with no gene match: 13. This CDR3 has 18 amino acids. CDR1 is MNHEY and CDR2 is SVGEGT in the germline V gene. The CDR3 DNA is TGTGCCAGCAGTTACCCGGCGAGCGGGGGGTTTTTGGCAGATACGCAGTATTTT. It translates to CASSYPASGGFLADTQYF.